This T cell receptor (beta chain) was profiled in a study of T cells in women clearing cervical HPV infection. Study details: Controls' single incident HPV16 infection cleared within 12 months without precancer.

V lost 5 bases and J lost 4; bases outside the gene matches: 7. Germline assignment: CDR1 MDHEN and CDR2 SYDVKM. The CDR3 runs to 14 residues. The assay was immunoSEQ multiplex PCR, and TCRdb's table has in-frame clones only and misses some. Across around 41,000 clones, the top ten clones capture less than 8.5% of the sample. Points on this clone: Its antigen is currently unknown. The sequenced fragment ends 3 residues before the CDR3 boundary, so the rest is inferred from the germline J gene. Other DNA sequences in this sample translate to the same CDR3.

Study-level findings and limits: TRBV6-7 abundance was lower in cases than controls (around 0.1% versus 0.15%).

The genes are TRBV28 and TRBJ1-2; TRBD1 aligns across 7 bases. This sequence was found in a woman aged 18-70 years with a cervical HPV16 infection that either progressed to CIN3+ or cleared (not recorded which). Sequenced material: blood buffy coat. The CDR3: CASSPDQGGYGYTF. The CDR3 DNA, read in part, is TGTGCCAGCAGTCCAGACCAGGGGGGCTATGGC.